A single sample gave rise to the 15 T cell receptor beta chains below, sequenced in a study of shared clonotypes between healthy human individuals. Using immunoSEQ multiplex PCR, the repertoire was profiled, and TCRdb retains in-frame clones only, with some absent. The sample records 2 million or so clones, 90% to 95% being singletons. Sequencing was done on a sample of naive CD4+ T cells sorted from blood. Subset in this sample: CD45RA+ positively selected. These receptor sequences come from a man aged 18 to 29 in good health.

This chain joins TRBV5-6 and TRBJ1-6; 8 bases are a match to TRBD1. The V gene's germline CDR1 is SGHDT and CDR2 YYEEEE. V trimming: 1 base; J trimming: 13 bases; junction bases outside the gene matches: 16. The CDR3 spans 17 residues. In nucleotides, the CDR3 is TGTGCCAGCAGCTTGTATCGGACAGGGAATGTGGGATCGCCCCTCCACTTT. Its translation: CASSLYRTGNVGSPLHF.

Concerning this clone itself: The sample has other DNA sequences that encode this CDR3 too. The chain employs TRBV5-1 and TRBJ2-3; D not resolved. CDR1 SGHRS and CDR2 YFSETQ come from the germline V gene. The length of the CDR3 is 13 residues. The V gene lost 5 bases and the J gene lost 0 bases, with 7 bases spanning the gap. The CDR3 DNA follows: TGCGCCAGCAGGGAGACTAGCACAGATACGCAGTATTTT. Translating it yields CASRETSTDTQYF.

This clone was detected only once. This sample also contains other DNA sequences that code for the same CDR3. The genes are TRBV28 and TRBJ1-5; D is unresolved. The CDR3 has 12 amino acids. V dropped 3 bases and J dropped 3 bases, with 3 bases sitting between them. In germline, CDR1 is MDHEN, CDR2 SYDVKM. The CDR3 here is CASSLANQPQHF. The CDR3 DNA sequence: TGTGCCAGCAGTTTGGCCAATCAGCCCCAGCATTTT.

The chain employs TRBV6-6 and TRBJ1-1; D perhaps matches TRBD1 (5 bases). The CDR3 length is 15 residues. Germline V gene lookup returns CDR1 MNHNY and CDR2 SVGAGI (reference sequence). The ends were cut back, 5 bases at V and 3 bases at J, with 16 bases in the middle. CDR3 sequence (DNA): TGTGCCAGCAGTACCGGGGCAGGGTGGGACACTGAAGCTTTCTTT. This translates into CASSTGAGWDTEAFF.

The chain combines TRBV30 with TRBJ2-7, with 8 positions matching TRBD2. The germline V gene encodes CDR1 GTSNPN and CDR2 SVGIG (reference sequence). The CDR3 totals 13 residues. The trim removed 2 bases at V and 6 bases at J, leaving 6 bases unmatched. The CDR3 reads CAWSRGGRSEQYF. CDR3 nucleotide sequence: TGTGCCTGGAGTAGGGGCGGGAGGAGCGAGCAGTACTTC.

The CDR3 is CASRAGKDYGYTF. In nucleotides, the CDR3 is TGTGCCAGCCGGGCAGGGAAAGACTATGGCTACACCTTC. This chain joins TRBV6-4 and TRBJ1-2; possible D gene TRBD1, 5 bases. Germline CDR1 and CDR2: MRHNA and SNTAGT. The CDR3 runs 13 residues. V lost 8 bases and J lost 3, with 13 bases in between.

The chain couples TRBV4-3 to TRBJ2-6, with a possible D match to TRBD2 (6 bases). Germline CDR1 is LGHNA and CDR2 is YSLEER. CDR3 length: 17 amino acids. V was cut by 0 bases and J by 3 bases, with 12 bases left in between. In DNA, the CDR3 is TGCGCCAGCAGCCAAGATTTTGGAGGGGTTGGGGCCAACGTCCTGACTTTC. It is translated as CASSQDFGGVGANVLTF.

The rearrangement uses TRBV28 and TRBJ2-3, with D perhaps assigned TRBD1 or TRBD2 (6 bases each). Trimming took 5 bases from V and 10 from J, leaving 19 bases between them. The CDR3 length is 14 residues. Looked up from germline, CDR1 is MDHEN and CDR2 is SYDVKM. The CDR3 DNA is TGTGCCAGCAGTATCGGGGGTACCTCAGGGGCGCAGTATTTT. Residues: CASSIGGTSGAQYF.

The V call is TRBV6-6, the J call TRBJ2-2; 9 bases agree with TRBD2. The CDR3 extends over 16 amino acids. Per the germline V gene, CDR1 is MNHNY and CDR2 is SVGAGI (reference sequence). Trimming removed 3 bases from V and 6 bases from J; junction bases left unmatched: 8. CDR3 protein: CASSYPIAGVSGELFF. In nucleotides, the CDR3 is TGTGCCAGCAGTTATCCGATAGCGGGAGTCTCCGGGGAGCTGTTTTTT.

This chain connects TRBV2 to TRBJ2-1; D is unresolved. The CDR3 has 13 residues. Trimming left V 4 bases short and J 6 bases short, with 10 bases between. Per germline, CDR1 SNHLY and CDR2 FYNNEI. The CDR3 loop reads CASSVMPGNEQFF. The CDR3 nucleotides are TGTGCCAGCAGTGTGATGCCTGGCAATGAGCAGTTCTTC.

The chain uses TRBV29-1 and TRBJ2-3, with TRBD2 matching over 7 bases. The germline gives CDR1 SQVTM, CDR2 ANQGSEA. Germline trimming cut 7 bases from V and 2 bases from J; bases unmatched to any gene: 6. The CDR3 is 13 residues long. CDR3 residues: CSATGGPTDTQYF. CDR3 nucleotide sequence: TGCAGCGCGACGGGGGGACCCACAGATACGCAGTATTTT.

The chain links TRBV10-3 to TRBJ2-5, with TRBD1 matching 12 bases. V lost 10 bases to trimming and J lost 1 base; unmatched junction nucleotides: 4. This CDR3 has 14 amino acids. The germline V gene has CDR1 ENHRY and CDR2 SYGVKD. CDR3 sequence reads: CATRDRGPQETQYF. The CDR3 DNA reads TGTGCCACCCGGGACAGGGGGCCCCAAGAGACCCAGTACTTC.

Concerning this clone itself: Other DNA sequences in this sample translate to the same CDR3. The gene calls are TRBV18 and TRBJ1-1; TRBD1 might be the D (5 bases). V shed 1 base and J shed 0 bases, with 9 bases lying between them. The CDR3 consists of 15 residues. Germline lookup yields CDR1 KGHSH and CDR2 LQKENI. CDR3: CASSPLAGLNTEAFF. CDR3 in DNA: TGTGCCAGCTCACCACTCGCAGGGTTGAACACTGAAGCTTTCTTT.

This rearrangement joins TRBV9 to TRBJ2-5; D is uncertain. The CDR3 is 14 residues long. Trimming removed 0 bases at V and 2 bases at J, with 8 bases between. CDR1 and CDR2 (germline): SGDLS, YYNGEE. The CDR3 region has the DNA TGTGCCAGCAGCGTAGCTAACAGACAAGAGACCCAGTACTTC. Translation: CASSVANRQETQYF.

V is TRBV18 and J is TRBJ2-7; no definite D call. V was trimmed by 4 bases and J by 0 bases, leaving 13 bases between them. The CDR3 runs 15 residues. The germline CDR1 and CDR2 sequences are KGHSH and LQKENI. As DNA, the CDR3 is TGTGCCAGCTCACTACCCGGTAGTAGCTCCTACGAGCAGTACTTC. It specifies CASSLPGSSSYEQYF.